The 12 T cell receptor beta chains below come from one sample, sequenced in a study of response to subunit inactivated influenza vaccine. Each CDR3 protein is one row after TCRdb ran MiXCR on the RT-PCR reads. The sample contains some 500,000 distinct CDR3 sequences, 25% of which appear only once. Material: CD4+ T cells sorted from PBMCs, obtained around 5 days after vaccination. The receptors stem from a man aged 50-60 years who received an inactivated influenza vaccine.

The chain employs TRBV27 and TRBJ2-1; 7 positions match TRBD2. The V gene end was trimmed by 6 bases and the J gene end by 4 bases; junction bases not matched to a gene: 6. This CDR3 has 14 amino acids. Germline V lookup: CDR1 MNHEY, CDR2 SMNVEV (reference sequence). Written as DNA, the CDR3 is TGTGCCAGCAGGAGGGACTACCAATACAATGAGCAGTTCTTC. Translated, it gives CASRRDYQYNEQFF.

The sample holds a few counts of this clonotype. The V and J genes are TRBV12-3 or TRBV12-4 and TRBJ2-7; tentatively, D is TRBD2 (7 bases). This CDR3 contains 13 residues. Trimming took off 6 bases at V and 7 bases at J, with 16 bases between the two ends. The CDR3 is CASSHRGGYEQYF. The CDR3 region has the DNA TGTGCCAGCAGCCATAGGGGGGGGTATGAGCAGTACTTC.

This clonotype has just a few counts. The chain has TRBV2 and TRBJ1-5; possibly TRBD1 for D (5 bases). CDR3 length: 19 residues. The germline gives CDR1 SNHLY, CDR2 FYNNEI. The germline V and J ends were trimmed by 6 bases and 1 base, with 25 bases remaining between them. The CDR3 region is CASSIIPLTGGSSNQPQHF. The CDR3, as DNA: TGTGCCAGCAGCATAATTCCTCTCACCGGGGGGTCGAGCAATCAGCCCCAGCATTTT.

This chain connects TRBV12-3 or TRBV12-4 to TRBJ1-5; D call uncertain. The CDR3 runs 17 residues. With 3 bases removed from V and 6 bases from J, the gap between germline ends came to 21 bases. CDR3 DNA: TGTGCCAGCAGTTTGACTAGATTTCCCCTTATTGGTCAGCCCCAGCATTTT. Amino acid sequence: CASSLTRFPLIGQPQHF.

This clonotype was counted at least ten times. This sequence joins TRBV5-1 and TRBJ2-5, with D tentatively TRBD2 (6 bases). This CDR3 has 16 amino acids. V shed 6 bases and J shed 2 bases, with 20 bases lying between them. CDR1 is SGHRS and CDR2 is YFSETQ in the germline V gene. This CDR3 reads CASISQLGSGQETQYF. The CDR3 DNA follows: TGCGCCAGCATCTCACAGCTGGGTAGCGGACAAGAGACCCAGTACTTC.

The chain carries TRBV6-5 and TRBJ2-1; 9 bases agree with TRBD2. The CDR3 length is 16 residues. V was pared by 4 bases and J by 2 bases, with 6 bases of the junction left unmatched. Germline CDR1 reads MNHEY; CDR2 reads SVGAGI. The CDR3, as DNA: TGTGCCAGCAGTTTGTCTAGCGGGATCCCCTACAATGAGCAGTTCTTC. This sequence encodes CASSLSSGIPYNEQFF.

This clonotype was detected only a few times. This chain connects TRBV7-2 to TRBJ2-7, with D hard to call. Germline CDR1 SGHTA, CDR2 FQGNSA. The CDR3 runs to 14 residues. The germline V and J ends were trimmed by 2 bases and 3 bases, with 11 bases remaining between them. CDR3 region: CASSLQSSHYEQYF. The CDR3 DNA reads as TGTGCCAGCAGCTTACAGAGTAGCCACTACGAGCAGTACTTC.

The J gene is TRBJ1-3, the V gene TRBV4-3, with D maybe TRBD1 (5 bases). CDR1 LGHNA and CDR2 YSLEER come from the germline V gene. This CDR3 spans 16 amino acids. Trimming stripped 0 bases from V and 2 bases from J, with 11 bases between. CDR3 bases: TGCGCCAGCAGCCAAGAGTGGGGGTACGCTGGAAACACCATATATTTT. Its protein product is CASSQEWGYAGNTIYF.

The chain combines TRBV4-3 with TRBJ2-5, with D possibly matching TRBD2 (6 bases). This CDR3 has 15 amino acids. CDR1 is LGHNA and CDR2 is YSLEER in the germline V gene. V was pared by 0 bases and J by 3 bases, with 11 bases between. The CDR3 protein is CASSQDRGLKETQYF. The DNA for the CDR3 is TGCGCCAGCAGCCAAGATCGGGGACTTAAAGAGACCCAGTACTTC.

This chain connects TRBV29-1 to TRBJ2-3, with a possible D match to TRBD1 (5 bases). Germline CDR1 and CDR2: SQVTM and ANQGSEA. Deletions cut 3 bases from V and 2 bases from J, with 9 bases between. The CDR3 is made up of 13 amino acids. This CDR3 reads CSVDPGNTDTQYF. CDR3 nucleotide sequence: TGCAGCGTTGACCCAGGGAACACAGATACGCAGTATTTT.

The chain recombines TRBV12-3 or TRBV12-4 with TRBJ2-1; 8 positions agree with TRBD2. V shed 5 bases, J shed 7 bases, and the junction held 13 bases outside the gene matches. CDR3 size: 16 residues. CDR3: CASSPAGAGVRNEQFF. The CDR3 DNA sequence: TGTGCCAGCAGTCCGGCGGGAGCGGGAGTGAGGAATGAGCAGTTCTTC.

CDR3: CASSLSVQGNEQFF. The CDR3 bases are TGCGCCAGCAGCTTGTCTGTACAGGGCAATGAGCAGTTCTTC. This chain connects TRBV5-1 to TRBJ2-1, with D perhaps matching TRBD1 (6 bases). The germline V gene has CDR1 SGHRS and CDR2 YFSETQ. This CDR3 is built from 14 residues. The V gene lost 1 base and the J gene lost 6 bases, with 11 bases spanning the gap.